The 27 T cell receptor beta chains below all came from one sample that was sequenced in a study of blood T cell repertoires in COVID-19. Sequencing was performed with immunoSEQ multiplex PCR; in TCRdb, only in-frame clones are kept and a portion is missing. Counted here are roughly 52,000 clones, over 80% occurring once; the ten biggest clones make up under 4%. Source material: peripheral blood. These receptor sequences come from a man aged 35 to 55 with COVID-19, enrolled during active disease.

The V gene is TRBV5-1, the J gene TRBJ2-1; TRBD1 matches 9 bases. V gave up 5 bases and J gave up 4 bases; unmatched junction bases: 7. Germline assignment: CDR1 SGHRS and CDR2 YFSETQ. The CDR3 spans 15 residues. This CDR3 reads CASRPGTGIYNEQFF. The CDR3 nucleotides are TGCGCCAGCAGACCCGGGACAGGGATTTACAATGAGCAGTTCTTC.

This clone was seen once. V is TRBV5-1 and J is TRBJ2-3, with 12 bases that match TRBD2. V trimming: 4 bases; J trimming: 4 bases; junction bases outside the gene matches: 4. The germline gives CDR1 SGHRS, CDR2 YFSETQ. CDR3 length equals 15 residues. CDR3 nucleotides: TGCGCCAGCAGCGAACTAGCGGGGGGCGCAGATACGCAGTATTTT. This encodes CASSELAGGADTQYF.

The chain is built from TRBV11-2 and TRBJ2-3; possibly TRBD2 for D (6 bases). Between the trimmed V and J ends, which lost 5 bases and 1 base, there was a span of 10 bases. CDR3 length: 14 amino acids. Germline assignment: CDR1 SGHAT and CDR2 FQNNGV. As DNA, the CDR3 is TGTGCCAGCAGCATCTTAGCGGGCACAGATACGCAGTATTTT. It translates to CASSILAGTDTQYF.

This sequence joins TRBV3-1 (or the pseudogene TRBV3-2) and TRBJ2-3; 8 bases map to TRBD2. CDR3 length: 15 amino acids. CDR1 and CDR2 (germline): LGHDT, YNNKEL (reference sequence). J was trimmed by 2 bases and V by 5 bases; bases with no gene match: 6. The CDR3 protein is CASSDTSGYTDTQYF. DNA for the CDR3: TGTGCCAGCAGCGACACTAGCGGCTACACAGATACGCAGTATTTT.

The rearrangement joins TRBV3-1 (or the pseudogene TRBV3-2) to TRBJ2-1; D is uncertain. There are 14 residues in the CDR3. Germline lookup yields CDR1 LGHDT and CDR2 YNNKEL (reference sequence). Trimming shortened V by 3 bases and J by 5 bases, and 11 bases separated the two germline ends. CDR3 loop: CASSHLYRDNEQFF. DNA of the CDR3: TGTGCCAGCAGCCACCTCTATCGGGACAATGAGCAGTTCTTC.

The chain couples TRBV2 to TRBJ1-2; unclear D gene. The ends were cut back, 6 bases at V and 3 bases at J, with 5 bases in the middle. This CDR3 has 11 amino acids. Germline V CDR1 and CDR2: SNHLY, FYNNEI. The CDR3 spells CASREDYGYTF. DNA for the CDR3: TGTGCCAGCAGAGAGGACTATGGCTACACCTTC.

The genes are TRBV4-1 and TRBJ2-1; 7 bases are a match to TRBD1. Germline-derived CDR1 and CDR2 are MGHRA and YSYEKL. The CDR3 runs to 14 residues. The V gene end was trimmed by 6 bases and the J gene end by 7 bases; junction bases not matched to a gene: 9. The CDR3 loop is CASRSETGLNEQFF. The CDR3 DNA sequence: TGCGCCAGCAGGTCGGAGACAGGGCTTAATGAGCAGTTCTTC.

CDR3: CASSLGREALYEQYF. The CDR3 coding sequence is TGTGCCAGCAGCTTGGGGCGGGAGGCCCTCTACGAGCAGTACTTC. The chain combines TRBV5-6 with TRBJ2-7; 8 positions agree with TRBD2. With 0 bases clipped from V and 3 bases from J, the junction kept 5 bases outside the gene matches. Germline values: CDR1 SGHDT, CDR2 YYEEEE. The CDR3 contains 15 residues.

V and J are TRBV3-1 (or the pseudogene TRBV3-2) and TRBJ1-2; tentatively, D is TRBD1 (5 bases). CDR1 is LGHDT, CDR2 YNNKEL, per germline (reference sequence). The CDR3 length is 14 residues. The V end lost 0 bases, the J end lost 8 bases, and 13 bases lay between the germline ends. The DNA of the CDR3 is TGTGCCAGCAGCCAAGATCGAGGGGCGGGAGGCTACACCTTC. Protein: CASSQDRGAGGYTF.

The J gene is TRBJ2-7, the V gene TRBV29-1; D not certain. The V end lost 2 bases, the J end lost 6 bases, and 8 bases lay between the germline ends. Germline V gene sequence: CDR1 SQVTM, CDR2 ANQGSEA. The CDR3 runs to 11 residues. As DNA, the CDR3 is TGCAGCGTTGAATCCCCTCCCGAGCAGTACTTC. It translates to CSVESPPEQYF.

The chain is built from TRBV7-8 and TRBJ2-4; TRBD1 might be the D (6 bases). V was shortened by 0 bases and J by 3 bases, with 12 bases between the two germline ends. The CDR3 totals 16 residues. The germline V gene has CDR1 SGHVS and CDR2 FQNEAQ. The CDR3 region is CASSLAQAGVKNIQYF. CDR3 DNA: TGTGCCAGCAGCTTAGCGCAGGCAGGGGTCAAAAACATTCAGTACTTC.

V and J are TRBV10-3 and TRBJ2-5, with D perhaps matching TRBD2 (7 bases). V dropped 0 bases and J dropped 4 bases, with 18 bases sitting between them. CDR3 length: 17 amino acids. Germline CDR1 ENHRY, CDR2 SYGVKD. Here the CDR3 reads CAISESRGGQRGETQYF. For the CDR3, the DNA is TGTGCCATCAGTGAGTCGAGGGGGGGCCAACGTGGAGAGACCCAGTACTTC.

The chain uses TRBV12-5 and TRBJ2-7, with 7 bases lining up with TRBD1. J lost 3 bases, V lost 4 bases, and 6 bases had no gene match. Germline V lookup: CDR1 LGHNT, CDR2 FRNRAP. The CDR3 covers 14 residues. The CDR3 nucleotides read TGTGCTAGTGGTTCGCCGGGACAGATCTACGAGCAGTACTTC. It translates to CASGSPGQIYEQYF. The full variable domain, in which reference TRBV12-5 and TRBJ2-7 provide the parts outside the CDR3, is DARVTQTPRHKVTEMGQEVTMRCQPILGHNTVFWYRQTMMQGLELLAYFRNRAPLDDSGMPKDRFSAEMPDATLATLKIQPSEPRDSAVYFCASGSPGQIYEQYFGPGTRLTVT.

The V and J genes are TRBV5-6 and TRBJ2-5; TRBD2 is a possible D gene (5 bases). The CDR3 sequence is 15 residues long. Per germline, CDR1 SGHDT and CDR2 YYEEEE. The V and J ends lost 0 bases and 5 bases respectively, with 14 bases between them. As DNA, the CDR3 is TGTGCCAGCAGCTTGGAGGCCCGGGGTGGTGAGACCCAGTACTTC. This codes for CASSLEARGGETQYF.

The rearrangement links TRBV7-2 to TRBJ2-1; 11 bases map to TRBD1. CDR3 length: 16 amino acids. V lost 2 bases and J lost 7; bases outside the gene matches: 7. CDR1 is SGHTA and CDR2 is FQGNSA in the germline V gene. CDR3 bases: TGTGCCAGCAGCTTATCCGGGACAGGGGGTTGGAATGAGCAGTTCTTC. Its translation is CASSLSGTGGWNEQFF.

The chain carries TRBV5-4 and TRBJ2-3; 14 bases map to TRBD2. CDR1 SGHNT and CDR2 YYREEE come from the germline V gene (reference sequence). The CDR3 spans 17 residues. The trim removed 2 bases at V and 4 bases at J, leaving 6 bases unmatched. CDR3 protein: CASSLSGLAGGADTQYF. CDR3 coding DNA: TGTGCCAGCAGCTTATCAGGACTAGCGGGGGGTGCAGATACGCAGTATTTT. Based on the CDR3 plus reference TRBV5-4 and TRBJ2-3, the full variable domain is ETGVTQSPTHLIKTRGQQVTLRCSSQSGHNTVSWYQQALGQGPQFIFQYYREEENGRGNFPPRFSGLQFPNYSSELNVNALELDDSALYLCASSLSGLAGGADTQYFGPGTRLTVL.

This chain links TRBV27 with TRBJ2-3, with TRBD2 identical over 12 bases. CDR1 and CDR2 (germline): MNHEY, SMNVEV (reference sequence). CDR3 length equals 16 residues. V gave up 5 bases and J gave up 2 bases; unmatched junction bases: 5. Here the CDR3 reads CASSMTSGGFTDTQYF. Here the CDR3 DNA reads TGTGCCAGCAGTATGACTAGCGGGGGTTTCACAGATACGCAGTATTTT.

The CDR3 DNA reads as TGTGCCAGCAGTACCCGATCGGACAGAGCGGGCTACACCTTC. Its translation: CASSTRSDRAGYTF. J is TRBJ1-2 and V is TRBV28; the D gene is possibly TRBD1 (6 bases). CDR3 length: 14 amino acids. Trimming shortened V by 5 bases and J by 8 bases, and 18 bases separated the two germline ends. In germline, CDR1 is MDHEN, CDR2 SYDVKM.

J is TRBJ1-2 and V is TRBV12-3 or TRBV12-4, with D unclear. CDR3 size: 12 residues. Trimming removed 3 bases from V and 4 bases from J, with 6 bases in between. The CDR3 DNA sequence: TGTGCCAGCAGTTTGGGCACCTATGGCTACACCTTC. It yields the protein CASSLGTYGYTF.

The genes are TRBV14 and TRBJ1-5; D remains ambiguous. This CDR3 contains 17 residues. V dropped 4 bases and J dropped 8 bases, with 24 bases sitting between them. In germline, CDR1 is SGHDN, CDR2 FVKESK. The CDR3 protein is CASSRPRFGRREEPQHF. CDR3 bases: TGTGCCAGCAGCCGACCCCGATTTGGCAGGAGGGAAGAGCCCCAGCATTTT.

The rearrangement links TRBV27 to TRBJ1-1; D possibly corresponds to TRBD1 (5 bases). Deletions cut 4 bases from V and 3 bases from J, with 12 bases between. The V gene's germline CDR1 is MNHEY and CDR2 SMNVEV (reference sequence). The CDR3 is 14 amino acids. The DNA of the CDR3 is TGTGCCAGCAGTTCGTCCGGGGGTGACACTGAAGCTTTCTTT. Amino acid sequence: CASSSSGGDTEAFF.

This clone was recorded once. The chain recombines TRBV28 with TRBJ2-7; TRBD2 agrees at 11 bases. The trim removed 4 bases at V and 2 bases at J, leaving 7 bases unmatched. CDR1 is MDHEN and CDR2 is SYDVKM in the germline V gene. The CDR3 spans 16 residues. The DNA for the CDR3 is TGTGCCAGCAGTTCCGATACTAGCGGGAGCCCCTACGAGCAGTACTTC. This encodes CASSSDTSGSPYEQYF.

CDR3 protein: CASSPGGQGGTKQYF. CDR3 DNA sequence: TGCGCCAGCAGCCCGGGTGGGCAGGGTGGAACGAAGCAGTACTTC. The chain is built from TRBV4-1 and TRBJ2-7; tentative D call: TRBD1 (5 bases). Germline V CDR1 and CDR2: MGHRA, YSYEKL. The CDR3 is 15 residues long. Trimming took off 4 bases at V and 8 bases at J, with 21 bases between the two ends.

The genes are TRBV5-1 and TRBJ1-6; 7 bases are shared with TRBD1. The CDR3 has 14 residues. V shed 0 bases, J shed 14 bases, and the junction held 8 bases outside the gene matches. Germline V gene sequence: CDR1 SGHRS, CDR2 YFSETQ. The CDR3 here is CASSLGGTVTTLHF. CDR3 DNA: TGCGCCAGCAGCTTGGGCGGGACAGTCACCACCCTCCACTTT.

The chain uses TRBV2 and TRBJ1-1; D is undetermined. CDR3 length: 13 amino acids. The germline V gene has CDR1 SNHLY and CDR2 FYNNEI. Deletions cut 2 bases from V and 8 bases from J, with 12 bases between. The CDR3 is CASSEWAWVEAFF. The CDR3 region has the DNA TGTGCCAGCAGTGAATGGGCCTGGGTAGAAGCTTTCTTT.

J is TRBJ2-7 and V is TRBV6-5, with D possibly matching TRBD1 (5 bases). The CDR3 sequence is 14 residues long. Between the trimmed V and J ends, which lost 4 bases and 3 bases, there was a span of 13 bases. Germline V gene sequence: CDR1 MNHEY, CDR2 SVGAGI. This CDR3 reads CASSSDIPGYEQYF. The CDR3 DNA reads TGTGCCAGCAGTTCGGACATCCCCGGCTACGAGCAGTACTTC.

This chain links TRBV3-1 (or the pseudogene TRBV3-2) with TRBJ2-1; no reliable D call. V was shortened by 4 bases and J by 10 bases, with 11 bases between the two germline ends. This CDR3 region has 12 residues. Germline loops: CDR1 LGHDT, CDR2 YNNKEL (reference sequence). Written as DNA, the CDR3 is TGTGCCAGCAGCCGTCTGTTAATGGAGCAGTTCTTC. Its protein is CASSRLLMEQFF.